The rows below give T cell receptor beta chains drawn from one sample of a study of T cells after posttransplantation cyclophosphamide. This table comes from immunoSEQ multiplex PCR, and its TCRdb copy is limited to in-frame clones, with some not included. In total the sample includes 44,000 or so clones, none of them seen once. The sample consisted of PBMCs. These receptors were obtained from a man aged 40-49 years in good health, CMV-negative, and a related stem cell transplant donor. Both conserved end residues are part of each CDR3. The D gene is left open where the match is weak. Clone size is not always given. Where it is, it says once, few, many or a class for expanded clones.

V gene: TRBV9; J gene: TRBJ2-7; D gene: NA; clone size: many; CDR3 DNA: TGTGCCAGCAGCTTAGCCCAGGGGGGAAGCTCCTACGAGCAGTACTTC; CDR3 protein: CASSLAQGGSSYEQYF
V gene: TRBV30; J gene: TRBJ1-1; D gene: NA; clone size: many; CDR3 DNA: TGTGCCTGGAGCGCTCAAGGGGACACTGAAGCTTTCTTT; CDR3 protein: CAWSAQGDTEAFF
V gene: TRBV6-5; J gene: TRBJ1-1; D gene: NA; clone size: NA; CDR3 DNA: TGTGCCAGCAGTCTCGGGAGGCAAGCTTTCTTT; CDR3 protein: CASSLGRQAFF
V gene: TRBV6-5; J gene: TRBJ2-2; D gene: NA; clone size: many; CDR3 DNA: TGTGCCAGCAGTTACCGGAGGGGCGGGGAGCTGTTTTTT; CDR3 protein: CASSYRRGGELFF
V gene: TRBV11-2; J gene: TRBJ2-5; D gene: TRBD1; clone size: few; CDR3 DNA: TGTGCCAGCAGCTTCGGGGACAGTGGAAGGCAGTACTTC; CDR3 protein: CASSFGDSGRQYF
V gene: TRBV28; J gene: TRBJ2-7; D gene: NA; clone size: many; CDR3 DNA: TGTGCCAGCAGTTTCGGGGAGGCTAACTCCTACGAGCAGTACTTC; CDR3 protein: CASSFGEANSYEQYF
V gene: TRBV7-2; J gene: TRBJ2-5; D gene: NA; clone size: many; CDR3 DNA: TGTGCCAGCAGCTTAATCCGGGAAGAGACCCAGTACTTC; CDR3 protein: CASSLIREETQYF
V gene: TRBV27; J gene: TRBJ2-2; D gene: NA; clone size: many; CDR3 DNA: TGTGCCAGCAGCCGAGGTCGGACCGGGGAGCTGTTTTTT; CDR3 protein: CASSRGRTGELFF
V gene: TRBV11-2; J gene: TRBJ1-4; D gene: TRBD1; clone size: many; CDR3 DNA: TGTGCCAGCAGCTTAGTTGGGACAGCAAATGAAAAACTGTTTTTT; CDR3 protein: CASSLVGTANEKLFF
V gene: TRBV29-1; J gene: TRBJ2-3; D gene: TRBD2; clone size: many; CDR3 DNA: TGCAGCGTGCGCGGTATAGCGGGCATCACAGATACGCAGTATTTT; CDR3 protein: CSVRGIAGITDTQYF
V gene: TRBV19; J gene: TRBJ2-7; D gene: TRBD1; clone size: many; CDR3 DNA: TGTGCCAGTAGTATAGAGGGGACAGGTCCCCCTTCCGAGCAGTACTTC; CDR3 protein: CASSIEGTGPPSEQYF
V gene: TRBV28; J gene: TRBJ1-4; D gene: NA; clone size: many; CDR3 DNA: TGTGCCAGCAGTTTAGGGGGGTGGTACCCTGCAACTAATGAAAAACTGTTTTTT; CDR3 protein: CASSLGGWYPATNEKLFF
V gene: TRBV29-1; J gene: TRBJ1-1; D gene: NA; clone size: many; CDR3 DNA: TGCAGCGTTGGCCAGGGGAACACTGAAGCTTTCTTT; CDR3 protein: CSVGQGNTEAFF
V gene: TRBV7-4; J gene: TRBJ1-5; D gene: TRBD1; clone size: many; CDR3 DNA: TGTGCCAGCAGCCCCGAGGGGCAGGGGGATCAGCCCCAGCATTTT; CDR3 protein: CASSPEGQGDQPQHF
V gene: TRBV9; J gene: TRBJ2-3; D gene: NA; clone size: many; CDR3 DNA: TGTGCCAGCAGCGCAGGGTGGGGGGAAGATACGCAGTATTTT; CDR3 protein: CASSAGWGEDTQYF
V gene: TRBV6-1; J gene: TRBJ1-2; D gene: NA; clone size: many; CDR3 DNA: TGTGCCAGCAGTGCCCGGGGAGACGGCTATGGCTACACCTTC; CDR3 protein: CASSARGDGYGYTF
V gene: TRBV5-4; J gene: TRBJ2-2; D gene: NA; clone size: many; CDR3 DNA: TGTGCCAGCAGCTTGGACCCCGTAGCGGACAACACCGGGGAGCTGTTTTTT; CDR3 protein: CASSLDPVADNTGELFF
V gene: TRBV28; J gene: TRBJ1-1; D gene: NA; clone size: many; CDR3 DNA: TGTGCCAGCAGTCAAACAGGCACTGAAGCTTTCTTT; CDR3 protein: CASSQTGTEAFF
V gene: TRBV27; J gene: TRBJ2-7; D gene: TRBD1; clone size: many; CDR3 DNA: TGTGCCAGCAGTAGACAGGGTGGCTACGAGCAGTACTTC; CDR3 protein: CASSRQGGYEQYF
V gene: TRBV7-3; J gene: TRBJ2-5; D gene: NA; clone size: many; CDR3 DNA: TGTGCCAGCAGCTTAATGCCTAGCGTGGAGACCCAGTACTTC; CDR3 protein: CASSLMPSVETQYF
V gene: TRBV2; J gene: TRBJ2-7; D gene: TRBD1; clone size: many; CDR3 DNA: TGTGCCAGCAGGGAACAGGGGGCTTTGTCCTACGAGCAGTACTTC; CDR3 protein: CASREQGALSYEQYF
V gene: TRBV6-1; J gene: TRBJ2-7; D gene: NA; clone size: many; CDR3 DNA: TGTGCCAGCAGTGAAGCGGGGAGTCTCACCTACGAGCAGTACTTC; CDR3 protein: CASSEAGSLTYEQYF
V gene: TRBV9; J gene: TRBJ2-2; D gene: NA; clone size: many; CDR3 DNA: TGTGCCAGCAGCCGGGGAAGGGCGTCCGTTCACACCGGGGAGCTGTTTTTT; CDR3 protein: CASSRGRASVHTGELFF
V gene: TRBV7-2; J gene: TRBJ1-1; D gene: NA; clone size: NA; CDR3 DNA: TGTGCCAGCAGCTTAACTGGGACTACCACTGAAGCTTTCTTT; CDR3 protein: CASSLTGTTTEAFF
V gene: TRBV19; J gene: TRBJ1-2; D gene: NA; clone size: many; CDR3 DNA: TGTGCCAGTAGTATTCCGGGGGGCGCGGATGGCTACACCTTC; CDR3 protein: CASSIPGGADGYTF
V gene: TRBV27; J gene: TRBJ2-7; D gene: TRBD2; clone size: few; CDR3 DNA: TGTGCCAGCAGTTCTCTGACTAGCGGGGTCACCTACGAGCAGTACTTC; CDR3 protein: CASSSLTSGVTYEQYF
V gene: TRBV5-1; J gene: TRBJ2-3; D gene: TRBD2; clone size: many; CDR3 DNA: TGCGCCAGCAGCTTGAGGCTAGCGGAAAGCACAGATACGCAGTATTTT; CDR3 protein: CASSLRLAESTDTQYF
V gene: TRBV6-6; J gene: TRBJ1-1; D gene: NA; clone size: few; CDR3 DNA: TGTGCCAGCAGTTACTCGTCAGAAATGAACACTGAAGCTTTCTTT; CDR3 protein: CASSYSSEMNTEAFF
V gene: TRBV7-2; J gene: TRBJ1-2; D gene: NA; clone size: many; CDR3 DNA: TGTGCCAGCAGCTTAGGGGGGCGCGACTGGGCCGGATCTTATGGCTACACCTTC; CDR3 protein: CASSLGGRDWAGSYGYTF
V gene: TRBV14; J gene: TRBJ2-4; D gene: TRBD1; clone size: many; CDR3 DNA: TGTGCCAGCAGCCCGCTGACAGGGTTGGCCAAAAACATTCAGTACTTC; CDR3 protein: CASSPLTGLAKNIQYF
V gene: TRBV27; J gene: TRBJ1-2; D gene: NA; clone size: many; CDR3 DNA: TGTGCCAGCAGTTTATCGGGAGGGACTAATGGCTACACCTTC; CDR3 protein: CASSLSGGTNGYTF
V gene: TRBV18; J gene: TRBJ2-3; D gene: TRBD2; clone size: many; CDR3 DNA: TGTGCCAGCTCACCCCGCAGACTAGCGGGAGCGGCAGATACGCAGTATTTT; CDR3 protein: CASSPRRLAGAADTQYF
V gene: TRBV5-1; J gene: TRBJ2-3; D gene: NA; clone size: many; CDR3 DNA: TGCGCCAGCAGCTTGGATATAGGAACAGGGGATACGCAGTATTTT; CDR3 protein: CASSLDIGTGDTQYF
V gene: TRBV19; J gene: TRBJ2-7; D gene: TRBD1; clone size: many; CDR3 DNA: TGTGCCAGTAGTAGCAGACAGGGATACGAGCAGTACTTC; CDR3 protein: CASSSRQGYEQYF
V gene: TRBV18; J gene: TRBJ2-1; D gene: TRBD1; clone size: NA; CDR3 DNA: TGTGCCAGCTATCCCGGGACAGCGAATAACAATGAGCAGTTCTTC; CDR3 protein: CASYPGTANNNEQFF
V gene: TRBV4-1; J gene: TRBJ2-4; D gene: NA; clone size: many; CDR3 DNA: TGCGCCAGCAGCCAAGGGCAGCAACGGGGCAAAAACATTCAGTACTTC; CDR3 protein: CASSQGQQRGKNIQYF
V gene: TRBV5-4; J gene: TRBJ1-1; D gene: TRBD1; clone size: many; CDR3 DNA: TGTGCCAGCAGCTTGGCTCAGGGGGGCACTGAAGCTTTCTTT; CDR3 protein: CASSLAQGGTEAFF
V gene: TRBV7-2; J gene: TRBJ2-7; D gene: NA; clone size: many; CDR3 DNA: TGTGCCAGCAGCCCCACAGGGTACGAGCAGTACTTC; CDR3 protein: CASSPTGYEQYF
V gene: TRBV6-6; J gene: TRBJ2-7; D gene: TRBD1; clone size: few; CDR3 DNA: TGTGCCAGCAGTTACCAGGGGGTAGCCTACGAGCAGTACTTC; CDR3 protein: CASSYQGVAYEQYF
V gene: TRBV30; J gene: TRBJ2-7; D gene: TRBD1; clone size: many; CDR3 DNA: TGTGCCTGGGCTGGGACAGCGAGCTCCTACGAGCAGTACTTC; CDR3 protein: CAWAGTASSYEQYF
V gene: TRBV4-1; J gene: TRBJ2-7; D gene: NA; clone size: many; CDR3 DNA: TGCGCCAGCAGCTCCTCAAAGCCGGGGACTCTCTACGAGCAGTACTTC; CDR3 protein: CASSSSKPGTLYEQYF
V gene: TRBV7-6; J gene: TRBJ2-2; D gene: NA; clone size: many; CDR3 DNA: TGTGCCAGCAGCTTAGTCGAGAGCGGGGAGCTGTTTTTT; CDR3 protein: CASSLVESGELFF
V gene: TRBV6-6; J gene: TRBJ1-5; D gene: TRBD1; clone size: many; CDR3 DNA: TGTGCCAGCAGTTCACTCGGACAGGGGACTCAGCCCCAGCATTTT; CDR3 protein: CASSSLGQGTQPQHF
V gene: TRBV6-5; J gene: TRBJ2-5; D gene: TRBD1; clone size: NA; CDR3 DNA: TGTGCCAGTCATACAGGGGGCGACCAAGAGACCCAGTACTTC; CDR3 protein: CASHTGGDQETQYF
V gene: TRBV27; J gene: TRBJ2-3; D gene: TRBD2; clone size: many; CDR3 DNA: TGTGCCAGCAGCGAATTAGGGCGGGGGGATACGCAGTATTTT; CDR3 protein: CASSELGRGDTQYF
V gene: TRBV6-1; J gene: TRBJ2-6; D gene: NA; clone size: many; CDR3 DNA: TGTGCCAGCAGTGAATTGGCGGGCCACTCTGGGGCCAACGTCCTGACTTTC; CDR3 protein: CASSELAGHSGANVLTF
V gene: TRBV6-6; J gene: TRBJ2-7; D gene: NA; clone size: many; CDR3 DNA: TGTGCCGCTGGGGACACTCGCGAGCAGTACTTC; CDR3 protein: CAAGDTREQYF
V gene: TRBV19; J gene: TRBJ1-2; D gene: TRBD1; clone size: many; CDR3 DNA: TGTGCCAGTCAACTACAGGGGCAAGGGGGTGGCTACACCTTC; CDR3 protein: CASQLQGQGGGYTF
V gene: TRBV14; J gene: TRBJ2-7; D gene: TRBD2; clone size: many; CDR3 DNA: TGTGCCAGCAGCGACAATAGACTAGCGCAGATCTACGAGCAGTACTTC; CDR3 protein: CASSDNRLAQIYEQYF
V gene: TRBV28; J gene: TRBJ2-1; D gene: NA; clone size: NA; CDR3 DNA: TGTGCCAGCAGTAGACAAGGAATTGGCCCCGACAATGAGCAGTTCTTC; CDR3 protein: CASSRQGIGPDNEQFF